This TCR beta chain was observed in a study of radiation and T cells in renal cell carcinoma. Trimming at V came to 6 bases and at J to 4 bases, leaving 4 bases not matched to a gene. Looked up from germline, CDR1 is MDHEN and CDR2 is SYDVKM. This CDR3 is 13 amino acids long. With respect to this clone: Its antigen is as yet unknown.

Time point described: blood 4 weeks post-SBRT, at nephrectomy. Treatment defined: 15 Gy SBRT to primary tumor, nephrectomy 4 weeks later. Nephrectomy followed 15 Gy stereotactic body radiation by 4 weeks. Blood was sampled at baseline, 2 weeks and 4 weeks after SBRT. The patient's renal cell carcinoma had clear cell pathology. Study-level points and caveats: From baseline, blood top tumor clonotypes peaked at 2 weeks post-radiation.

Clones were read by immunoSEQ multiplex PCR, and TCRdb kept only the in-frame ones, dropping some. The table records about 140,000 clones, 65% to 90% of them present only once. This TCR came from a woman in her fifties or sixties with renal cell carcinoma. This sample comprised blood, obtained from a patient whose treatment included radiotherapy and nephrectomy. The J gene is TRBJ2-7, the V gene TRBV28; 9 bases are a match to TRBD1. Here the CDR3 reads CASRPGQGYEQYF. The CDR3 region has the DNA TGTGCCAGCAGGCCGGGACAGGGATACGAGCAGTACTTC. Full variable domain (remainder filled in from reference TRBV28 and TRBJ2-7): DVKVTQSSRYLVKRTGEKVFLECVQDMDHENMFWYRQDPGLGLRLIYFSYDVKMKEKGDIPEGYSVSREKKERFSLILESASTNQTSMYLCASRPGQGYEQYFGPGTRLTVT.